The 26 T cell receptor beta chains below come from one sample, sequenced in a study of PD-1 blockade in classical Hodgkin lymphoma (dated by TCRdb to about 2020). In the paper's terms, the time point label means: cycle 1 day 1 (C1D1), immediately before nivolumab initiation. Every trial patient had relapsed after autologous stem cell transplantation, and cohorts A, B and C differed in prior brentuximab vedotin exposure. The library was prepared using the immunoSEQ multiplex PCR assay. Here the immuneACCESS table is served through TCRdb, limited to in-frame sequences with V and J called. Missing clones are a known gap in these copies; in checked studies unresolved V genes cover under half, and the rest lacks a known reason. Present in this sample are approximately 21,000 clones, approximately 70% of which were seen just once. The ten top clones hold 5% to 6% of the sample. The source was peripheral blood mononuclear cells (PBMCs), collected at baseline. These receptors all stem from a human donor with classical Hodgkin lymphoma.

The chain combines TRBV28 with TRBJ2-3, with TRBD2 matching over 7 bases. Germline V lookup: CDR1 MDHEN, CDR2 SYDVKM. V lost 7 bases and J lost 4; bases outside the gene matches: 8. This CDR3 is 14 amino acids long. CDR3 nucleotide sequence: TGTGCCAGCAATGGGGTAGCGGGCGCAGATACGCAGTATTTT. Encoded protein: CASNGVAGADTQYF.

The V call is TRBV7-9, the J call TRBJ2-5, with D perhaps given as TRBD1 or TRBD2 (5 bases each). Germline loops: CDR1 SEHNR, CDR2 FQNEAQ (reference sequence). The CDR3 contains 14 residues. V lost 2 bases and J lost 4, with 11 bases in between. For the CDR3, the DNA is TGTGCCAGCAGCTTATGGCAGGGAGCAGAGACCCAGTACTTC. This gives the protein CASSLWQGAETQYF.

This chain joins TRBV7-2 and TRBJ2-7, with D possibly TRBD2 on 5 matching bases. The germline V gene has CDR1 SGHTA and CDR2 FQGNSA. The CDR3 spans 14 residues. The V end was cut by 6 bases, the J end by 4 bases, with 16 bases between. CDR3 nucleotides: TGTGCCAGCAGGAGGACCGGGGAAGGGTACGAGCAGTACTTC. It yields the protein CASRRTGEGYEQYF.

About this clone itself: This CDR3 is also generated by other DNA sequences in the sample. This chain uses TRBV27 with TRBJ2-5; D ambiguous. The V and J ends lost 3 bases and 2 bases respectively, with 4 bases between them. The CDR3 is 12 amino acids. Germline lookup yields CDR1 MNHEY and CDR2 SMNVEV (reference sequence). The CDR3, as DNA: TGTGCCAGCAGTTTTCTACAAGAGACCCAGTACTTC. It encodes CASSFLQETQYF.

This clone was observed a handful of times. V is TRBV11-2 and J is TRBJ2-3; no clear D. In germline, CDR1 is SGHAT, CDR2 FQNNGV. With 0 bases removed from V and 4 bases from J, the gap between germline ends came to 5 bases. This CDR3 region has 13 residues. The CDR3 sequence: CASSLESSDTQYF. As DNA, the CDR3 is TGTGCCAGCAGCTTAGAATCTTCAGATACGCAGTATTTT.

This clone was observed a few times. The chain has TRBV11-3 and TRBJ1-1; TRBD1 might be the D (5 bases). The V gene lost 5 bases and the J gene lost 6 bases, with 16 bases spanning the gap. The CDR3 consists of 14 residues. CDR1 and CDR2 from the germline V gene are SGHNT and YENEEA. CDR3 region: CASSQGRSSAEAFF. CDR3 in DNA: TGTGCCAGCAGCCAGGGTAGATCGAGCGCTGAAGCTTTCTTT.

This clone was detected only once. The J gene is TRBJ2-2, the V gene TRBV4-1; 8 bases align to TRBD2. Germline V gene data show CDR1 as MGHRA and CDR2 as YSYEKL. The CDR3 has 19 residues. J gave up 3 bases and V 0 bases, and 12 bases lay outside the gene matches. This CDR3 is CASSQDGASGSLDTGELFF. Written as DNA, the CDR3 is TGCGCCAGCAGCCAAGACGGGGCTAGCGGGTCACTCGACACCGGGGAGCTGTTTTTT.

V is TRBV2 and J is TRBJ2-2; 9 positions agree with TRBD1. Germline CDR1 SNHLY, CDR2 FYNNEI. V gave up 6 bases and J gave up 2 bases; unmatched junction bases: 4. The CDR3 is 15 amino acids. In nucleotides, the CDR3 is TGTGCCAGCAGCCCGACAGGGGGAAACACCGGGGAGCTGTTTTTT. Translating it yields CASSPTGGNTGELFF.

The chain employs TRBV2 and TRBJ1-2; 8 bases are shared with TRBD1. Germline assignment: CDR1 SNHLY and CDR2 FYNNEI. This CDR3 is built from 13 residues. V lost 6 bases, J lost 5 bases, and 5 bases stayed unmatched. CDR3 in DNA: TGTGCCAGCAGCCGGGACAGGCCGTATGGCTACACCTTC. It translates to CASSRDRPYGYTF.

This clone was seen only once. This chain uses TRBV10-3 with TRBJ2-5; TRBD1 matches at 10 bases. Germline CDR1 and CDR2: ENHRY and SYGVKD. Trimming cost V 3 bases and J 4 bases; bases outside gene matches: 17. The CDR3 has 19 residues. In DNA form, the CDR3 reads TGTGCCATCAGTGATGGTGGGCGGGACAGGGGAGGCAATAGAGAGACCCAGTACTTC. It yields the protein CAISDGGRDRGGNRETQYF.

This chain links TRBV6-6 with TRBJ2-1; D remains unclear. Trimming took 2 bases from V and 6 from J, leaving 8 bases between them. The CDR3 spans 13 residues. Germline CDR1 is MNHNY and CDR2 is SVGAGI (reference sequence). CDR3 residues: CASSYDRLNEQFF. The CDR3 DNA reads TGTGCCAGCAGTTACGACCGGCTCAATGAGCAGTTCTTC.

This chain links TRBV5-1 with TRBJ2-6, with a weak D call TRBD1 (6 bases). This CDR3 comprises 17 residues. V lost 6 bases to trimming and J lost 4 bases, with 20 bases between them. CDR1 and CDR2 (germline): SGHRS, YFSETQ. The CDR3 here is CASKSSVGAVGANVLTF. CDR3 nucleotide sequence: TGCGCCAGCAAATCTTCTGTGGGGGCTGTGGGGGCCAACGTCCTGACTTTC.

This sequence joins TRBV18 and TRBJ1-1, with 9 bases fitting TRBD1. Germline V gene lookup returns CDR1 KGHSH and CDR2 LQKENI. The CDR3 runs 14 residues. V trimming: 2 bases; J trimming: 5 bases; junction bases outside the gene matches: 3. DNA for the CDR3: TGTGCCAGCTCACCATTACAGGGGGCAACTGAAGCTTTCTTT. This gives the protein CASSPLQGATEAFF.

V is TRBV10-3 and J is TRBJ2-1; 15 bases map to TRBD2. V lost 5 bases, J lost 5 bases, and 10 bases stayed unmatched. This CDR3 has 18 residues. The germline V gene encodes CDR1 ENHRY and CDR2 SYGVKD. The CDR3 region is CAISQGLAGGSQDNEQFF. DNA for the CDR3: TGTGCCATCAGTCAGGGACTAGCGGGGGGCTCACAAGACAATGAGCAGTTCTTC.

This clone came up a few times. J is TRBJ2-6 and V is TRBV28; TRBD1 aligns across 8 bases. The ends lost 4 bases at V and 2 bases at J; junction bases unmatched: 7. Germline V gene data show CDR1 as MDHEN and CDR2 as SYDVKM. The CDR3 has 17 residues. The CDR3 DNA reads TGTGCCAGCAGTTCCGTACCGACAGGGGCTGGGGCCAACGTCCTGACTTTC. Translated, it gives CASSSVPTGAGANVLTF.

The rearrangement uses TRBV12-5 and TRBJ2-5; 7 bases are a match to TRBD1. CDR3 length: 15 amino acids. The trim removed 1 base at V and 4 bases at J, leaving 6 bases unmatched. CDR1 and CDR2 (germline): LGHNT, FRNRAP. The CDR3 spells CASGLAGTVIETQYF. DNA for the CDR3: TGTGCTAGTGGTTTGGCCGGGACAGTAATAGAGACCCAGTACTTC.

This clone was found a few times. This chain connects TRBV29-1 to TRBJ2-7; the match to TRBD1 covers 9 bases. Trimming cost V 7 bases and J 0 bases; bases outside gene matches: 13. Per the germline V gene, CDR1 is SQVTM and CDR2 is ANQGSEA. The CDR3 has 16 residues. CDR3 loop: CSASHRDRASSYEQYF. The CDR3 DNA follows: TGCAGCGCCTCCCATCGGGACAGGGCCAGCTCCTACGAGCAGTACTTC.

The chain combines TRBV28 with TRBJ1-5; D might be TRBD1 (5 bases). The CDR3 is 13 residues long. V lost 7 bases and J lost 6, with 13 bases in between. Germline CDR1 MDHEN, CDR2 SYDVKM. CDR3 sequence reads: CASIRAGSQPQHF. The CDR3, as DNA: TGTGCCAGCATCAGGGCAGGGAGTCAGCCCCAGCATTTT. The full variable domain, its missing parts supplied by reference TRBV28 and TRBJ1-5, is DVKVTQSSRYLVKRTGEKVFLECVQDMDHENMFWYRQDPGLGLRLIYFSYDVKMKEKGDIPEGYSVSREKKERFSLILESASTNQTSMYLCASIRAGSQPQHFGDGTRLSIL.

This chain uses TRBV7-9 with TRBJ2-1; D might be TRBD2 (6 bases). The CDR3 has 17 residues. The V and J ends lost 4 bases and 1 base respectively, with 17 bases between them. Germline V CDR1 and CDR2: SEHNR, FQNEAQ (reference sequence). CDR3 coding DNA: TGTGCCAGCAGCTACCCTTGGGCTAGCGTGTCCTACAATGAGCAGTTCTTC. Protein sequence: CASSYPWASVSYNEQFF.

A single count supports this clone. This specimen includes other DNA sequences encoding the same CDR3. The genes are TRBV5-6 and TRBJ2-3; D is perhaps TRBD1 or TRBD2 (6 bases each). Germline lookup yields CDR1 SGHDT and CDR2 YYEEEE. Trimming left V 5 bases short and J 3 bases short, with 13 bases between. The CDR3 has 14 amino acids. The CDR3 protein is CASSGGQGTDTQYF. DNA for the CDR3: TGTGCCAGCAGTGGGGGGCAGGGAACAGATACGCAGTATTTT.

The V gene is TRBV5-5, the J gene TRBJ2-1, with D tentatively TRBD1 (6 bases). CDR1 is SGHKS and CDR2 is YYEKEE in the germline V gene (reference sequence). V gave up 4 bases and J gave up 1 base, with 12 bases separating them. The CDR3 loop spans 15 amino acids. The CDR3 coding sequence is TGTGCCAGCAGCGCGGACAGCCTTTCCTACAATGAGCAGTTCTTC. Its protein is CASSADSLSYNEQFF.

The genes are TRBV11-2 and TRBJ1-3; TRBD1 might be the D (6 bases). Germline CDR1 is SGHAT and CDR2 is FQNNGV. This CDR3 has 15 amino acids. Trimming stripped 3 bases from V and 0 bases from J, with 9 bases between. Written as DNA, the CDR3 is TGTGCCAGCAGCTTCGACAGGCTCTCTGGAAACACCATATATTTT. It translates to CASSFDRLSGNTIYF. The full variable domain, with the rest looked up from reference TRBV11-2 and TRBJ1-3, is EAGVAQSPRYKIIEKRQSVAFWCNPISGHATLYWYQQILGQGPKLLIQFQNNGVVDDSQLPKDRFSAERLKGVDSTLKIQPAKLEDSAVYLCASSFDRLSGNTIYFGEGSWLTVV.

The chain recombines TRBV2 with TRBJ1-1, with D unresolved. Germline V gene sequence: CDR1 SNHLY, CDR2 FYNNEI. The CDR3 totals 12 residues. V lost 4 bases to trimming and J lost 8 bases, with 11 bases between them. The CDR3 reads CASSVEAQEAFF. CDR3 in DNA: TGTGCCAGCAGTGTGGAGGCCCAGGAAGCTTTCTTT.

The chain uses TRBV7-2 and TRBJ1-5; D remains unclear. Trimming took 0 bases from V and 3 from J, leaving 3 bases between them. Germline V gene data show CDR1 as SGHTA and CDR2 as FQGNSA. The CDR3 is 13 amino acids. The CDR3 here is CASSLANNQPQHF. CDR3 sequence (DNA): TGTGCCAGCAGCTTAGCGAACAATCAGCCCCAGCATTTT.

The gene calls are TRBV6-5 and TRBJ2-7; D possibly corresponds to TRBD1 (6 bases). CDR1 and CDR2 (germline): MNHEY, SVGAGI. V dropped 5 bases and J dropped 7 bases, with 21 bases sitting between them. The CDR3 spans 15 residues. The CDR3 region is CASSHLAPPTGEQYF. The CDR3 DNA reads as TGTGCCAGCAGTCACCTAGCTCCACCCACAGGGGAGCAGTACTTC.

Within the sample, this clone is medium-sized. The rearrangement uses TRBV29-1 and TRBJ2-7; either TRBD1 or TRBD2 may supply D (5 bases each). CDR1 and CDR2 from the germline V gene are SQVTM and ANQGSEA. This CDR3 spans 14 amino acids. Trimming cost V 6 bases and J 4 bases, with 19 bases left between them. Here the CDR3 reads CSVATGPTLYEQYF. CDR3 DNA sequence: TGCAGCGTAGCCACGGGACCCACTCTATACGAGCAGTACTTC.